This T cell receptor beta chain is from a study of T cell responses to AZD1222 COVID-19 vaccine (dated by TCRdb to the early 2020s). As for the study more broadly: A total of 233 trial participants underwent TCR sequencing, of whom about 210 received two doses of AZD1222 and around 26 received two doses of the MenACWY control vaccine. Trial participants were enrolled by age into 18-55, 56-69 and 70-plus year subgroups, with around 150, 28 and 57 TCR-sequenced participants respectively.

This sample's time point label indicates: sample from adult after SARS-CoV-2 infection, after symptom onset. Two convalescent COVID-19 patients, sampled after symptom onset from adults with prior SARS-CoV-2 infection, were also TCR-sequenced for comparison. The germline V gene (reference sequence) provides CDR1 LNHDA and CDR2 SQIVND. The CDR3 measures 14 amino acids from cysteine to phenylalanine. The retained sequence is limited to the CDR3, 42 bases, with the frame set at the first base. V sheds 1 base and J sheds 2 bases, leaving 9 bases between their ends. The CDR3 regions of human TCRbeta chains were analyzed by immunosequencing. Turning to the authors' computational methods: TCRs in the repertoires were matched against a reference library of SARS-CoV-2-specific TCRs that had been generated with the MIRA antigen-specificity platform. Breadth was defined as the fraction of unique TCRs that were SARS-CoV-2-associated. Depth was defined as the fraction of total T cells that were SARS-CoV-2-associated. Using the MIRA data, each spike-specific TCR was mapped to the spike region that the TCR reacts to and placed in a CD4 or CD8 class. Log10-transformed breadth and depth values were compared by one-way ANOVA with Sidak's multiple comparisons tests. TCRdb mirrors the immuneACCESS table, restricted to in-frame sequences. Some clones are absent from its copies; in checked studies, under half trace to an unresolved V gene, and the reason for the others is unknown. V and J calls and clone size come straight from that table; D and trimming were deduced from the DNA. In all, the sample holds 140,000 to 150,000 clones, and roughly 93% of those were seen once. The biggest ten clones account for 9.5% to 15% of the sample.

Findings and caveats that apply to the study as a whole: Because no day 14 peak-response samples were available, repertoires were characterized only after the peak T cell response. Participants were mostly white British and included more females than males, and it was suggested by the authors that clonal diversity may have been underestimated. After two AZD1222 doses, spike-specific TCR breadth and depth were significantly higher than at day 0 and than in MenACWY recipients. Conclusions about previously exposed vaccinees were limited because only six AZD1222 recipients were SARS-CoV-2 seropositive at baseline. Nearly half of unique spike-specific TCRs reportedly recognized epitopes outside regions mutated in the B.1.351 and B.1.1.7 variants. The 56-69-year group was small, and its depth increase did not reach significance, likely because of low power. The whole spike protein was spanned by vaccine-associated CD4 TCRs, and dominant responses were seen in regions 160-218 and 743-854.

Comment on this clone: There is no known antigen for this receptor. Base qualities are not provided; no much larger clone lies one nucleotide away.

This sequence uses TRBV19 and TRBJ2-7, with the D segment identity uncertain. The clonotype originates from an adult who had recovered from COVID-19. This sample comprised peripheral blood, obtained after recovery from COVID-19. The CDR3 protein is CASSIGDTAYEQYF. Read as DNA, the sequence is TGTGCCAGTAGTATAGGCGACACAGCCTACGAGCAGTACTTC.